The 31 T cell receptor beta chains below come from one sample, sequenced in a study of T cell changes during pregnancy in multiple sclerosis. Generated by immunoSEQ multiplex PCR, the TCRdb table keeps only in-frame clones and is missing some. The sample lists some 58,000 clones, roughly 96% occurring once. The specimen was CD8+ T cells from peripheral blood mononuclear cells, collected after pregnancy. All receptors derive from a female donor with multiple sclerosis, enrolled in a pregnancy study.

V is TRBV11-2 and J is TRBJ2-7; TRBD1 might be the D (6 bases). The CDR3 length is 14 residues. With 5 bases removed from V and 6 bases from J, the gap between germline ends came to 17 bases. Germline V lookup: CDR1 SGHAT, CDR2 FQNNGV. The CDR3 is CASSEWAGESEQYF. The DNA of the CDR3 is TGTGCCAGCAGCGAGTGGGCAGGGGAATCCGAGCAGTACTTC.

This chain connects TRBV27 to TRBJ2-4; D might be TRBD1 (5 bases). Trimming removed 5 bases at V and 0 bases at J, with 20 bases between. The length of the CDR3 is 18 residues. In germline, CDR1 is MNHEY, CDR2 SMNVEV (reference sequence). The CDR3 region has the DNA TGTGCCAGCAGTCCCCAGGCCGGAAGGGGAATAGCCAAAAACATTCAGTACTTC. It is translated as CASSPQAGRGIAKNIQYF.

The chain couples TRBV7-9 to TRBJ2-1, with a tentative D call TRBD2 (6 bases). The germline V gene encodes CDR1 SEHNR and CDR2 FQNEAQ (reference sequence). V shed 5 bases and J shed 4 bases, with 12 bases lying between them. The CDR3 covers 14 residues. The CDR3 is CASSPGTLYNEQFF. CDR3 bases: TGTGCCAGCAGCCCTGGGACTTTATACAATGAGCAGTTCTTC.

This rearrangement joins TRBV7-9 to TRBJ2-7; 8 nucleotides match TRBD1. V lost 3 bases, J lost 1 base, and 8 bases stayed unmatched. This CDR3 contains 16 residues. CDR1 and CDR2 from the germline V gene are SEHNR and FQNEAQ (reference sequence). DNA for the CDR3: TGTGCCAGCAGCTTTTATGTGGACAGGGAGTCCTACGAGCAGTACTTC. It yields the protein CASSFYVDRESYEQYF.

This rearrangement joins TRBV7-9 to TRBJ1-1; TRBD1 might be the D (5 bases). CDR1 is SEHNR and CDR2 is FQNEAQ in the germline V gene (reference sequence). CDR3 length: 16 amino acids. Trimming removed 0 bases at V and 0 bases at J, with 11 bases between. CDR3 loop: CASSLATGPMNTEAFF. The CDR3 DNA reads TGTGCCAGCAGCTTAGCTACAGGCCCCATGAACACTGAAGCTTTCTTT.

About this clone itself: At the DNA level, this CDR3 is encoded by other sequences in the same sample as well. The chain employs TRBV5-1 and TRBJ2-7; D is ambiguous. Trimming stripped 2 bases from V and 1 base from J, with 7 bases between. The CDR3 runs to 13 residues. Germline lookup yields CDR1 SGHRS and CDR2 YFSETQ. The CDR3 DNA follows: TGCGCCAGCAGCTTAGCAGGTTCCTACGAGCAGTACTTC. This translates into CASSLAGSYEQYF.

This chain joins TRBV11-2 and TRBJ2-1; 9 nucleotides line up with TRBD2. The CDR3 totals 16 residues. V gave up 0 bases and J gave up 4 bases; unmatched junction bases: 4. Germline CDR1 and CDR2: SGHAT and FQNNGV. CDR3 residues: CASSLEIAGVYNEQFF. The CDR3 DNA is TGTGCCAGCAGCTTAGAAATAGCGGGAGTGTACAATGAGCAGTTCTTC.

The V gene is TRBV30, the J gene TRBJ2-1; D remains ambiguous. The CDR3 runs to 13 residues. V lost 3 bases and J 4 bases, leaving 10 bases between the germline ends. Germline V gene lookup returns CDR1 GTSNPN and CDR2 SVGIG (reference sequence). This CDR3 reads CAWSPGHYNEQFF. The CDR3 coding sequence is TGTGCCTGGAGCCCTGGCCATTACAATGAGCAGTTCTTC.

The rearrangement joins TRBV5-5 to TRBJ1-2; a weak D match, TRBD1 (6 bases). This CDR3 is 14 amino acids long. The V gene lost 0 bases and the J gene lost 3 bases, with 9 bases spanning the gap. Germline V gives CDR1 SGHKS, CDR2 YYEKEE (reference sequence). The CDR3: CASSLGTDHYGYTF. CDR3 coding DNA: TGTGCCAGCAGCTTGGGGACAGACCACTATGGCTACACCTTC.

This clone was detected only once. The chain is built from TRBV5-5 and TRBJ1-2, with 7 positions matching TRBD1. The CDR3 contains 16 residues. Per the germline V gene, CDR1 is SGHKS and CDR2 is YYEKEE (reference sequence). J gave up 3 bases and V 1 base, and 9 bases lay outside the gene matches. The chain's CDR3 is CASSLRWDSRDYGYTF. The CDR3 bases are TGTGCCAGCAGCTTGAGGTGGGACAGCCGGGACTATGGCTACACCTTC.

This clone was found once. The gene calls are TRBV4-2 and TRBJ2-7, with D maybe TRBD2 (7 bases). V was cut by 0 bases and J by 3 bases, with 21 bases left in between. CDR1 is LGHNA and CDR2 is YNFKEQ in the germline V gene. The CDR3 extends over 18 amino acids. This chain's CDR3 is CASSQDRGAQGLIYEQYF. CDR3 nucleotide sequence: TGTGCCAGCAGCCAAGATCGGGGGGCACAGGGTCTCATCTACGAGCAGTACTTC.

This clone appeared a single time. The rearrangement uses TRBV6-1 and TRBJ1-5; 11 bases match TRBD1. The CDR3 totals 15 residues. V lost 5 bases to trimming and J lost 4 bases; unmatched junction nucleotides: 4. CDR1 is MNHNS and CDR2 is SASEGT in the germline V gene. CDR3 protein: CASSTGTGGNQPQHF. The CDR3 DNA follows: TGTGCCAGCAGTACCGGGACAGGGGGTAATCAGCCCCAGCATTTT.

The V call is TRBV11-3, the J call TRBJ1-1, with 7 bases aligning to TRBD1. This CDR3 is 15 amino acids long. Germline V lookup: CDR1 SGHNT, CDR2 YENEEA. Unmatched junction bases numbered 7, after V lost 0 bases and J lost 6 bases. CDR3: CASSLDLGQRSEAFF. The CDR3 bases are TGTGCCAGCAGCTTAGATTTGGGACAGAGATCTGAAGCTTTCTTT.

V is TRBV28 and J is TRBJ2-7; TRBD2 might be the D (5 bases). This CDR3 contains 14 residues. From germline, CDR1 is MDHEN and CDR2 SYDVKM. V was clipped by 2 bases and J by 3 bases, with 11 bases between them. Here the CDR3 reads CASSLHGEGYEQYF. The CDR3 DNA is TGTGCCAGCAGTTTACACGGTGAGGGCTACGAGCAGTACTTC.

This chain uses TRBV4-1 with TRBJ1-5, with D possibly being TRBD1 (6 bases). The CDR3 has 16 amino acids. Germline CDR1 is MGHRA and CDR2 is YSYEKL. V lost 2 bases to trimming and J lost 2 bases, with 13 bases between them. The CDR3 loop reads CASSQTTGMGNQPQHF. Here the CDR3 DNA reads TGCGCCAGCAGCCAAACAACAGGGATGGGCAATCAGCCCCAGCATTTT.

The chain couples TRBV2 to TRBJ1-2; 7 bases map to TRBD1. The CDR3 sequence is 12 residues long. Germline V gene sequence: CDR1 SNHLY, CDR2 FYNNEI. With V trimmed by 9 bases and J by 7 bases, 8 bases remained unmatched. Here the CDR3 reads CASRDSYFGYTF. CDR3 nucleotide sequence: TGTGCCAGTCGGGACAGCTATTTTGGCTACACCTTC.

The CDR3 here is CASSQEGLVAQETQYF. DNA of the CDR3: TGCGCCAGCAGCCAAGAGGGACTAGTGGCGCAAGAGACCCAGTACTTC. This chain uses TRBV4-1 with TRBJ2-5; TRBD2 agrees at 8 bases. V was pared by 0 bases and J by 2 bases, with 5 bases of the junction left unmatched. CDR3 length: 16 amino acids. From germline, CDR1 is MGHRA and CDR2 YSYEKL.

V usage is TRBV27 and J usage is TRBJ1-2, with D perhaps matching TRBD1 (6 bases). This CDR3 contains 16 residues. V was cut by 5 bases and J by 1 base, with 17 bases left in between. The germline V gene encodes CDR1 MNHEY and CDR2 SMNVEV (reference sequence). The chain's CDR3 is CASSHRQDLLNYGYTF. The CDR3 region has the DNA TGTGCCAGCAGTCACCGACAGGACCTGCTTAACTATGGCTACACCTTC.

The chain carries TRBV28 and TRBJ2-3, with a weak D call TRBD1 (7 bases). The CDR3 spans 16 residues. Germline CDR1 reads MDHEN; CDR2 reads SYDVKM. With 1 base removed from V and 3 bases from J, the gap between germline ends came to 14 bases. In DNA, the CDR3 is TGTGCCAGCAGTTTATTCAGGGGGGATGGTACAGATACGCAGTATTTT. The encoded protein is CASSLFRGDGTDTQYF. Full variable domain (missing parts from reference TRBV28 and TRBJ2-3): DVKVTQSSRYLVKRTGEKVFLECVQDMDHENMFWYRQDPGLGLRLIYFSYDVKMKEKGDIPEGYSVSREKKERFSLILESASTNQTSMYLCASSLFRGDGTDTQYFGPGTRLTVL.

This chain links TRBV13 with TRBJ2-5, with D possibly TRBD1 on 5 matching bases. This CDR3 spans 14 amino acids. The V and J ends lost 0 bases and 1 base respectively, with 6 bases between them. From germline, CDR1 is PRHDT and CDR2 FYEKMQ (reference sequence). This chain's CDR3 is CASSLGRAQETQYF. The CDR3 DNA follows: TGTGCCAGCAGCTTAGGCAGGGCCCAAGAGACCCAGTACTTC. The full variable domain, completed using reference TRBV13 and TRBJ2-5, is AAGVIQSPRHLIKEKRETATLKCYPIPRHDTVYWYQQGPGQDPQFLISFYEKMQSDKGSIPDRFSAQQFSDYHSELNMSSLELGDSALYFCASSLGRAQETQYFGPGTRLLVL.

J is TRBJ2-7 and V is TRBV25-1; D is possibly TRBD2 (6 bases). With 4 bases removed from V and 3 bases from J, the gap between germline ends came to 16 bases. This CDR3 is 15 amino acids long. Germline CDR1 MGHDK, CDR2 SYGVNS. CDR3 region: CASSVGGWSDYEQYF. As DNA, the CDR3 is TGTGCCAGCAGTGTTGGGGGGTGGTCAGACTACGAGCAGTACTTC.

The chain couples TRBV7-2 to TRBJ2-1, with 9 bases matching TRBD2. From germline, CDR1 is SGHTA and CDR2 FQGNSA. This CDR3 region has 17 residues. V was pared by 3 bases and J by 0 bases, with 6 bases of the junction left unmatched. CDR3 in amino acids: CASSLAGGTSSYNEQFF. The CDR3 DNA reads as TGTGCCAGCAGCTTGGCGGGAGGGACGAGCTCCTACAATGAGCAGTTCTTC. The full variable domain, completed using reference TRBV7-2 and TRBJ2-1, is GAGVSQSPSNKVTEKGKDVELRCDPISGHTALYWYRQSLGQGLEFLIYFQGNSAPDKSGLPSDRFSAERTGGSVSTLTIQRTQQEDSAVYLCASSLAGGTSSYNEQFFGPGTRLTVL.

This chain uses TRBV28 with TRBJ2-1, with D possibly being TRBD2 (5 bases). CDR3 length: 14 amino acids. With 2 bases removed from V and 6 bases from J, the gap between germline ends came to 11 bases. The germline gives CDR1 MDHEN, CDR2 SYDVKM. CDR3 in DNA: TGTGCCAGCAGTTTAGGGCACCGGGGCAATGAGCAGTTCTTC. Its protein is CASSLGHRGNEQFF. The full variable domain, in which reference TRBV28 and TRBJ2-1 provide the parts outside the CDR3, is DVKVTQSSRYLVKRTGEKVFLECVQDMDHENMFWYRQDPGLGLRLIYFSYDVKMKEKGDIPEGYSVSREKKERFSLILESASTNQTSMYLCASSLGHRGNEQFFGPGTRLTVL.

The J gene is TRBJ2-7, the V gene TRBV7-9; D ambiguous. Trimming pared 5 bases from V and 1 base from J, leaving 9 bases between. The germline V gene encodes CDR1 SEHNR and CDR2 FQNEAQ (reference sequence). The CDR3 sequence is 13 residues long. CDR3: CASSNTLSYEQYF. CDR3 bases: TGTGCCAGCAGCAATACCCTATCCTACGAGCAGTACTTC.

The rearrangement joins TRBV27 to TRBJ2-7; 8 positions match TRBD1. The CDR3 length is 14 residues. Germline trimming cut 6 bases from V and 4 bases from J; bases unmatched to any gene: 8. Germline V gene sequence: CDR1 MNHEY, CDR2 SMNVEV (reference sequence). The CDR3 loop is CASSLDRGRYEQYF. The CDR3 coding sequence is TGTGCCAGCAGCCTCGACAGGGGAAGGTACGAGCAGTACTTC.

The genes are TRBV19 and TRBJ2-1; 8 bases line up with TRBD2. The CDR3 is 14 residues long. J lost 8 bases, V lost 3 bases, and 6 bases had no gene match. Germline CDR1 LNHDA, CDR2 SQIVND (reference sequence). Written as DNA, the CDR3 is TGTGCCAGTAGTATTTTGCGGGAGGCCGATGAGCAGTTCTTC. Its protein is CASSILREADEQFF.

The genes are TRBV11-2 and TRBJ2-5, with a possible D match to TRBD2 (7 bases). CDR3 length: 14 residues. Per germline, CDR1 SGHAT and CDR2 FQNNGV. Deletions cut 5 bases from V and 5 bases from J, with 15 bases between. Here the CDR3 DNA reads TGTGCCAGCAGCGAAGGGGGGGCCTCGGAGACCCAGTACTTC. The encoded protein is CASSEGGASETQYF.

J is TRBJ2-5 and V is TRBV5-6; 7 bases fit TRBD2. CDR3 length equals 15 residues. Trimming removed 4 bases from V and 2 bases from J; junction bases left unmatched: 8. Germline V gives CDR1 SGHDT, CDR2 YYEEEE. The CDR3 reads CASSPWPGLQETQYF. For the CDR3, the DNA is TGTGCCAGCAGCCCCTGGCCGGGACTACAAGAGACCCAGTACTTC.

The V gene is TRBV5-6, the J gene TRBJ2-7; 7 nucleotides agree with TRBD1. This CDR3 has 14 residues. The V and J ends lost 0 bases and 7 bases, in that order; junction bases with no gene match: 7. Looked up from germline, CDR1 is SGHDT and CDR2 is YYEEEE. CDR3 nucleotides: TGTGCCAGCAGCTTGGCTAGGACAGGCCAAGAGCAGTACTTC. Translated: CASSLARTGQEQYF.

The CDR3 DNA is TGTGCCAGCAGCTCCCCGACAGCTACGCCCACAGATACGCAGTATTTT. It translates to CASSSPTATPTDTQYF. The chain links TRBV5-6 to TRBJ2-3; D perhaps matches TRBD1 (5 bases). The CDR3 loop spans 16 amino acids. Germline V CDR1 and CDR2: SGHDT, YYEEEE. V lost 3 bases to trimming and J lost 2 bases, with 16 bases between them.

J is TRBJ1-1 and V is TRBV10-3; 12 nucleotides align to TRBD1. Germline V lookup: CDR1 ENHRY, CDR2 SYGVKD. The CDR3 contains 17 residues. Germline trimming cut 4 bases from V and 1 base from J; bases unmatched to any gene: 7. CDR3 nucleotide sequence: TGTGCCATCAGTGTGGGGACAGGGGGCTTAGAGAACACTGAAGCTTTCTTT. Its protein is CAISVGTGGLENTEAFF.